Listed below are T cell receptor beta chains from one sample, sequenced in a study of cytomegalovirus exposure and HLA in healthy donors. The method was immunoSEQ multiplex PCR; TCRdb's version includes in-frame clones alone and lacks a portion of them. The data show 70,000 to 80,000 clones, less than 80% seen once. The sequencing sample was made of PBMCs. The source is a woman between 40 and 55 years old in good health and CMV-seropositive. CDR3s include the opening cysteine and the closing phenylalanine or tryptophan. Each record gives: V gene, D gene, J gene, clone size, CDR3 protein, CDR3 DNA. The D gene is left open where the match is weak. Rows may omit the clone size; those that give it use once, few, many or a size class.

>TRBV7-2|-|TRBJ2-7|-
CASSLQAYEQYF
TGTGCCAGCAGCTTACAGGCCTACGAGCAGTACTTC
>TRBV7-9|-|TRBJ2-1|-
CASSTSKNVYNEQFF
TGTGCCAGCAGCACGTCTAAAAACGTGTACAATGAGCAGTTCTTC
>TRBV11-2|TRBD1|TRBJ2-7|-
CASSSISRRGSYEQYF
TGTGCCAGCAGCTCTATCTCCCGCAGGGGGTCTTACGAGCAGTACTTC
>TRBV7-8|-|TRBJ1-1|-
CASSSRTELPEAFF
TGTGCCAGCAGCTCACGGACAGAACTGCCTGAAGCTTTCTTT
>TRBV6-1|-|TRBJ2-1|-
CASNRDSSSYNEQFF
TGTGCCAGCAATAGGGACTCGAGCTCCTACAATGAGCAGTTCTTC
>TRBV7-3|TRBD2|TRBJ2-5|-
CASSLSLAGGRETQYF
TGTGCCAGCAGCCTTTCCCTAGCGGGGGGGCGGGAGACCCAGTACTTC
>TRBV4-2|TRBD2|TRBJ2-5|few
CASSQATLAGGLEETQYF
TGTGCCAGCAGCCAGGCGACCTTAGCGGGGGGTTTAGAAGAGACCCAGTACTTC
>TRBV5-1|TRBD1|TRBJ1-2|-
CASSLQGQGNGYTF
TGCGCCAGCAGCCTCCAAGGACAGGGGAACGGCTACACCTTC
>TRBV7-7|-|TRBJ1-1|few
CASSWRLNTEAFF
TGTGCCAGCAGCTGGAGATTGAACACTGAAGCTTTCTTT
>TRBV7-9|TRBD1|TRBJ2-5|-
CASSPRTGGTETQYF
TGTGCCAGCAGCCCACGGACAGGGGGCACAGAGACCCAGTACTTC
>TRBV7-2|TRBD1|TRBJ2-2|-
CASSLGQGVGMGELFF
TGTGCCAGCAGCTTGGGACAGGGGGTGGGGATGGGGGAGCTGTTTTTT
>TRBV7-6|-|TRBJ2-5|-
CASRALGEETQYF
TGTGCCAGCAGGGCGCTAGGGGAAGAGACCCAGTACTTC
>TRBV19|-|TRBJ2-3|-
CASSTQAFTDTQYF
TGTGCCAGTAGTACCCAGGCCTTCACAGATACGCAGTATTTT
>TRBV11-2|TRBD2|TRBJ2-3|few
CASSPLAGAHTQYF
TGTGCCAGCAGCCCTCTAGCGGGGGCCCATACGCAGTATTTT
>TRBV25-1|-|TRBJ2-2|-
CASSEWRSTNTGELFF
TGTGCCAGCAGTGAATGGCGGAGTACGAACACCGGGGAGCTGTTTTTT
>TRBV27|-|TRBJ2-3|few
CASSFIDTQYF
TGTGCCAGCAGTTTTATAGATACGCAGTATTTT
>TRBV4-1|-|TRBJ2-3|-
CASSPFTDTQYF
TGCGCCAGCAGCCCTTTCACAGATACGCAGTATTTT
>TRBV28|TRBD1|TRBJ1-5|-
CASSLWPQGVGQPQHF
TGTGCCAGCAGCCTTTGGCCCCAGGGGGTGGGTCAGCCCCAGCATTTT
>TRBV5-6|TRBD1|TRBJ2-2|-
CASSLGQGAVGELFF
TGTGCCAGCAGCTTGGGACAGGGGGCTGTCGGGGAGCTGTTTTTT
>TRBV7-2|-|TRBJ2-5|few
CASSLEREETQYF
TGTGCCAGCAGCTTAGAGAGGGAAGAGACCCAGTACTTC
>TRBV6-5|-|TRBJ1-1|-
CASSPQGHTEAFF
TGTGCCAGCAGCCCACAGGGACACACTGAAGCTTTCTTT
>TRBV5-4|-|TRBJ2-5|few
CASSLLSQGGQGQYF
TGTGCCAGCAGCTTGTTGAGTCAGGGGGGCCAGGGGCAGTACTTC
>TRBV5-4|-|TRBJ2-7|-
CASSFQGIEQCF
TGTGCCAGCAGCTTTCAGGGGATCGAGCAGTGCTTC
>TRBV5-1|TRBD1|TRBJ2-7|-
CASSSTRAGQGFSSYEQYF
TGCGCCAGCAGCTCGACTCGGGCTGGACAGGGGTTTAGCTCCTACGAGCAGTACTTC
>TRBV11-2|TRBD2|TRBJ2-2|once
CASRRAGTNTGELFF
TGTGCCAGCAGAAGAGCGGGAACGAACACCGGGGAGCTGTTTTTT
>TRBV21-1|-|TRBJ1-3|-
CASSKARQGAYTIYF
TGTGCCAGCAGCAAAGCGCGCCAGGGGGCATACACCATATATTTT
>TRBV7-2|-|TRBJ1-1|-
CASSSLVGVNTEAFF
TGTGCCAGCAGCTCCCTCGTCGGAGTCAACACTGAAGCTTTCTTT
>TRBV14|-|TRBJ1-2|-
CASSSTHRVAYGYTF
TGTGCCAGCAGTTCCACCCACAGGGTCGCCTATGGCTACACCTTC
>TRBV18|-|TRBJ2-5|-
CASSPAGGQQETQYF
TGTGCCAGCTCCCCGGCCGGGGGGCAACAAGAGACCCAGTACTTC
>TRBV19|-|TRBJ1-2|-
CASSRGSPANGYTF
TGTGCCAGTAGTAGGGGCAGCCCAGCAAATGGCTACACCTTC